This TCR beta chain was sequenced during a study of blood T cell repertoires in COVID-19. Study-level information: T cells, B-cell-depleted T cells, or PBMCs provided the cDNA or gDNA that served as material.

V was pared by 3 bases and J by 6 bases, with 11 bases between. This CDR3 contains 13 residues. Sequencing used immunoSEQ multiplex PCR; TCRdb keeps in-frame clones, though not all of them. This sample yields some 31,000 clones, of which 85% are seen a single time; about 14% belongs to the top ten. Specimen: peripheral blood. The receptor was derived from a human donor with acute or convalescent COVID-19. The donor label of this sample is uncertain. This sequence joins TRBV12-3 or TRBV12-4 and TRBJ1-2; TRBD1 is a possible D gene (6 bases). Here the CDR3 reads CASSFDRLNGYTF. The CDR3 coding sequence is TGTGCCAGCAGTTTTGACAGGCTGAATGGCTACACCTTC.